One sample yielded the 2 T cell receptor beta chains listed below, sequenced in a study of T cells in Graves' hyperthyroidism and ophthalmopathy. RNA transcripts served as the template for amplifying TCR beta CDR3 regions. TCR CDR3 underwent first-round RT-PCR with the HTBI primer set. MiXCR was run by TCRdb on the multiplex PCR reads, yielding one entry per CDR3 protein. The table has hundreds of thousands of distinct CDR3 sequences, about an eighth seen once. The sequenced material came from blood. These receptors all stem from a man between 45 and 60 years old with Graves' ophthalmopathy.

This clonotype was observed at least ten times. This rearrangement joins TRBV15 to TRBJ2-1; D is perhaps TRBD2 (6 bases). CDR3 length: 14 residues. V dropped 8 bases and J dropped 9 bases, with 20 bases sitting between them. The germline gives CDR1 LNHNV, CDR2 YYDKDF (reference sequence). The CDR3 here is CATSYEAGSGEQFF. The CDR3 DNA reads TGTGCCACCTCCTACGAGGCGGGGTCGGGTGAGCAGTTCTTC.

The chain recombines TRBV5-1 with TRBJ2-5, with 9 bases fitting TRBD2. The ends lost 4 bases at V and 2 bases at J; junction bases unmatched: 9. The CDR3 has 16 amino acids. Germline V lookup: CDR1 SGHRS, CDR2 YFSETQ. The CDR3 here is CASSIPSGTPQETQYF. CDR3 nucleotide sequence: TGCGCCAGCAGCATCCCTAGCGGGACCCCGCAAGAGACCCAGTACTTC. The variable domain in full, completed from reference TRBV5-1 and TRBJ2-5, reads KAGVTQTPRYLIKTRGQQVTLSCSPISGHRSVSWYQQTPGQGLQFLFEYFSETQRNKGNFPGRFSGRQFSNSRSEMNVSTLELGDSALYLCASSIPSGTPQETQYFGPGTRLLVL.